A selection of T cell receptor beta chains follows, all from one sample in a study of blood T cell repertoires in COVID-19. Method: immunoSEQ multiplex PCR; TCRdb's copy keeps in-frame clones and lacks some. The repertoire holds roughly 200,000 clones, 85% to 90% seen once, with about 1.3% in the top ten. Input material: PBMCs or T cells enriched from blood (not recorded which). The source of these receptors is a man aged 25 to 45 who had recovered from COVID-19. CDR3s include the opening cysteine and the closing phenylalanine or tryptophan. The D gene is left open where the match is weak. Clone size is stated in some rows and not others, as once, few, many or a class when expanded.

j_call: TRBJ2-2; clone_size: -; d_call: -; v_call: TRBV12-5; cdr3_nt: TGTGCTAGTGGTTTGGAAAAGGGGGGGGCGGCGGGCACCGGGGAGCTGTTTTTT; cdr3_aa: CASGLEKGGAAGTGELFF
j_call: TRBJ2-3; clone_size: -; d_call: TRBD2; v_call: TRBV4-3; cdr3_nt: TGCGCCAGCAGCCAAGATTTTGGGACTATGGATACGCAGTATTTT; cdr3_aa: CASSQDFGTMDTQYF
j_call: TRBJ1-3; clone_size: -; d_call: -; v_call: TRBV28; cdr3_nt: TGTGCCAGCAGTGGGGCATGGACAGTCTCTGGAAACACCATATATTTT; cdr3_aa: CASSGAWTVSGNTIYF
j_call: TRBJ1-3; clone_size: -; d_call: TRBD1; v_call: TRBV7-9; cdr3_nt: TGTGCCAGCAGCAGTTACAGGGGCGGCTCTGGAAACACCATATATTTT; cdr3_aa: CASSSYRGGSGNTIYF
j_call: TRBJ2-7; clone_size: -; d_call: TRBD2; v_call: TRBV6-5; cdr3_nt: TGTGCCAGCAGTTCCCTGACTAGCGGGGGTGGCGAGCAGTACTTC; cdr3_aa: CASSSLTSGGGEQYF
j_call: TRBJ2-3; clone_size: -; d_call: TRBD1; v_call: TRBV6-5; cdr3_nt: TGTGCCAGCAGTCGGACAGGTCTCACAGATACGCAGTATTTT; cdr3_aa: CASSRTGLTDTQYF
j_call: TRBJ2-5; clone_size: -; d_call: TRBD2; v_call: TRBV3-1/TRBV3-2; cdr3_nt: TGTGCCAGCAGCCAAGGGGTTCAGCGGGGGGTACAAGAGACCCAGTACTTC; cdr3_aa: CASSQGVQRGVQETQYF
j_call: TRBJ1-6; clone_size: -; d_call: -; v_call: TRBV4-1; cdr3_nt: TGCGCCAGCAGCCAAGAGGCGGGGGTTGGTTCACCCCTCCACTTT; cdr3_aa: CASSQEAGVGSPLHF
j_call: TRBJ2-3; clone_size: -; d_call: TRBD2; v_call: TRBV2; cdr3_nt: TGTGCCAGCAGTGTAGCGGGGGGAAGCACAGATACGCAGTATTTT; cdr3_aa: CASSVAGGSTDTQYF
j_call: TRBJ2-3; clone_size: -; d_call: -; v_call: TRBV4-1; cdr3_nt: TGCGCCAGCAGCCAGGGGGCCGCAGATACGCAGTATTTT; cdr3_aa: CASSQGAADTQYF
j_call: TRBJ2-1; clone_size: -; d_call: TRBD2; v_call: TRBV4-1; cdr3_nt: TGCGCCAGCAGCCTTAGCGGGGGTGTCTATGAGCAGTTCTTC; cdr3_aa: CASSLSGGVYEQFF
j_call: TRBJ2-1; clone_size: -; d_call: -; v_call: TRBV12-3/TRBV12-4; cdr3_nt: TGTGCCAGCAGTCCGGTAAACAATGAGCAGTTCTTC; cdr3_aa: CASSPVNNEQFF
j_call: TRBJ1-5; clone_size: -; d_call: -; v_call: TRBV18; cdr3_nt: TGTGCCAGCTCACGACTACAGGGCAGCAATCAGCCCCAGCATTTT; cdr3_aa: CASSRLQGSNQPQHF
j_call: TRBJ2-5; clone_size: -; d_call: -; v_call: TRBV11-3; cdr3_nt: TGTGCCAGCAGCTTAGATCCATACCAAGAGACCCAGTACTTC; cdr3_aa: CASSLDPYQETQYF
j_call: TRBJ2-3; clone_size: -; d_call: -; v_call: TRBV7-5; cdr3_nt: TGTGCCAGAAGCTTAGTTATCAAGAGACAGGGCGGTTGGGCACGAGATACGCAGTATTTT; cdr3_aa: CARSLVIKRQGGWARDTQYF
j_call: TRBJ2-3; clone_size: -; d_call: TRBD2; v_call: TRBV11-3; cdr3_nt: TGTGCCAGCAGCACCTCACTAGCGGGAGGCACAGATACGCAGTATTTT; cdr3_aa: CASSTSLAGGTDTQYF
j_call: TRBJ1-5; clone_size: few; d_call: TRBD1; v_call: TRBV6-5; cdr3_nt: TGTGCCAGCAAACAGGGGGCATCCATTCAGCCCCAGCATTTT; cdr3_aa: CASKQGASIQPQHF
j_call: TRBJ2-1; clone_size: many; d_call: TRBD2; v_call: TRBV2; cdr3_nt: TGTGCCAGCACTGAATTACTAGCGGGGATACCCATGAATGAGCAGTTCTTC; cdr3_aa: CASTELLAGIPMNEQFF
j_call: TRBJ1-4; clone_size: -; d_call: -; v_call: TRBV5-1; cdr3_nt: TGCGCCAGCAGCTTGCCAGGGAATAATGAAAAACTGTTTTTT; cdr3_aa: CASSLPGNNEKLFF
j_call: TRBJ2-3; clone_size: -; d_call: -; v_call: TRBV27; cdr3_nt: TGTGCCAGCAGTACTCGACGGGGGACAGATACGCAGTATTTT; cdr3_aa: CASSTRRGTDTQYF
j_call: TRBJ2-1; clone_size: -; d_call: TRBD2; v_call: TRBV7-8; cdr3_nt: TGTGCCAGCAGCGTGGGACTAGCGGGAGGGCTCACCTACAATGAGCAGTTCTTC; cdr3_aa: CASSVGLAGGLTYNEQFF
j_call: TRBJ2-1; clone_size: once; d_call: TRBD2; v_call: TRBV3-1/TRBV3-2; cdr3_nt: TGTGCCAGCAGCCCTAGCGGGAGGATTAATGAGCAGTTCTTC; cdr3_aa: CASSPSGRINEQFF
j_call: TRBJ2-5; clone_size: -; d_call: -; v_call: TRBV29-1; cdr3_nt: TGCAGCGCGGGCCCGACAGAAGAGACCCAGTACTTC; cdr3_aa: CSAGPTEETQYF
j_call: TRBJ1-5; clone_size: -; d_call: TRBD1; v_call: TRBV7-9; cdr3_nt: TGTGCCAGCAGCTTAGGACAGGGGGTGAGTCAGCCCCAGCATTTT; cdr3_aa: CASSLGQGVSQPQHF
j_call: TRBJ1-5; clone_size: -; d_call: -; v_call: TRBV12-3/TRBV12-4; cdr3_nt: TGTGCCGCAGGCAAGAAGAATCAGCCCCAGCATTTT; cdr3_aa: CAAGKKNQPQHF
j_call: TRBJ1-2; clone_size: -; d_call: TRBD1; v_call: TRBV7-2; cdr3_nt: TGTGCCAGCAGCTTAAGCCCTTACAGGGGTAACTATGGCTACACCTTC; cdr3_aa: CASSLSPYRGNYGYTF
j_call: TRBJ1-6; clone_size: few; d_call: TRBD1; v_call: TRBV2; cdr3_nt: TGTGCCAGCAGTAGGGACAGGGGCGATTCCAATTCACCCCTCCACTTT; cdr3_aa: CASSRDRGDSNSPLHF
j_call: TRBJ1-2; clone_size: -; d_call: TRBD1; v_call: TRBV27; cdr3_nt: TGTGCCAGCAAACGACAGGGGGCGTCTAACTATGGCTACACCTTC; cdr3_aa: CASKRQGASNYGYTF
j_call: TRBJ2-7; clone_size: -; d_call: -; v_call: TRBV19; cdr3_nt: TGTGCCAGTACCTCCCCAGCGTCGGCCGAGCAGTACTTC; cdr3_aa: CASTSPASAEQYF
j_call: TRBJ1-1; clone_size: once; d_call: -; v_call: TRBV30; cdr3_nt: TGTGCCCAGACCGAGGCCCGTGAAGCTTTCTTT; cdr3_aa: CAQTEAREAFF
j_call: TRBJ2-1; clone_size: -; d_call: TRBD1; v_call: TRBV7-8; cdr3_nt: TGTGCCAGCAGCACAGGGGGCAATGAGCAGTTCTTC; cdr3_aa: CASSTGGNEQFF